These 27 T cell receptor beta chains came from one sample sequenced in a study of lymphopenia after photon versus proton radiotherapy. Data came from immunoSEQ multiplex PCR; TCRdb stores just in-frame clones and leaves some out. Of about 20,000 clones listed, roughly 86% are singletons. The sequences come from peripheral blood, collected from a patient treated with photon-based radiotherapy. The receptors were gathered from a woman aged 50 to 60 with pancreatic cancer.

The gene calls are TRBV10-3 and TRBJ2-1; 10 bases line up with TRBD2. The ends lost 8 bases at V and 6 bases at J; junction bases unmatched: 4. This CDR3 has 13 residues. Germline CDR1 ENHRY, CDR2 SYGVKD. CDR3 nucleotide sequence: TGTGCCATCGGGTCTAGCGGGAGCAATGAGCAGTTCTTC. Its translation is CAIGSSGSNEQFF.

The gene calls are TRBV6-6 and TRBJ2-6; D is unresolved. V was pared by 8 bases and J by 0 bases, with 14 bases between. The CDR3 contains 16 residues. The germline CDR1 and CDR2 sequences are MNHNY and SVGAGI (reference sequence). CDR3 protein: CASRRTADSGANVLTF. As DNA, the CDR3 is TGTGCCAGCCGCAGGACGGCCGACTCTGGGGCCAACGTCCTGACTTTC.

This CDR3 is CASSVTGTGELFF. DNA for the CDR3: TGTGCCAGCAGTGTTACAGGGACCGGGGAGCTGTTTTTT. The genes are TRBV6-4 and TRBJ2-2; TRBD1 might be the D (6 bases). V gave up 4 bases and J gave up 5 bases, with 8 bases separating them. Germline CDR1 MRHNA, CDR2 SNTAGT. This CDR3 region has 13 residues.

This clone showed up just once. The CDR3 nucleotides are TGTGCCACCAGCAGGCCTCAGGGCGGGACAGCCCAAGAGACCCAGTACTTC. Translating gives CATSRPQGGTAQETQYF. This sequence joins TRBV15 and TRBJ2-5, with D possibly TRBD1 on 7 matching bases. Germline loops: CDR1 LNHNV, CDR2 YYDKDF (reference sequence). V was pared by 3 bases and J by 1 base, with 18 bases between. This CDR3 region has 17 residues.

V gene TRBV5-1 combines with J gene TRBJ2-1; 7 bases agree with TRBD1. Germline V gene sequence: CDR1 SGHRS, CDR2 YFSETQ. V trimming: 0 bases; J trimming: 5 bases; junction bases outside the gene matches: 5. The CDR3 length is 15 residues. This chain's CDR3 is CASSLVAGGNNEQFF. The CDR3 nucleotides are TGCGCCAGCAGCTTGGTAGCAGGGGGAAACAATGAGCAGTTCTTC.

This clone was found a few times. The gene calls are TRBV18 and TRBJ2-5, with D unclear. Trimming shortened V by 3 bases and J by 5 bases, and 19 bases separated the two germline ends. CDR3 length equals 16 residues. CDR1 and CDR2 (germline): KGHSH, LQKENI. CDR3 protein: CASSPTVLGITETQYF. The CDR3, as DNA: TGTGCCAGCTCACCTACTGTCCTGGGGATAACGGAGACCCAGTACTTC.

The chain recombines TRBV2 with TRBJ1-4; perhaps TRBD1 as D (5 bases). Per germline, CDR1 SNHLY and CDR2 FYNNEI. V was cut by 4 bases and J by 8 bases, with 8 bases left in between. The CDR3 runs to 12 residues. The CDR3 sequence is CASSVTGEKLFF. CDR3 sequence (DNA): TGTGCCAGCAGTGTCACAGGCGAAAAACTGTTTTTT.

J is TRBJ2-1 and V is TRBV7-6; 11 bases fit TRBD1. Per germline, CDR1 SGHVS and CDR2 FNYEAQ. The junction had 3 bases not matched to a gene; V was cut back by 3 bases and J by 5 bases. This CDR3 spans 15 amino acids. CDR3 nucleotides: TGTGCCAGCAGCTTCGGACAGGGGGCCCACAATGAGCAGTTCTTC. Its protein is CASSFGQGAHNEQFF.

V and J are TRBV19 and TRBJ1-2; D possibly corresponds to TRBD1 (5 bases). V lost 10 bases and J lost 7, with 19 bases in between. The CDR3 consists of 13 residues. Germline lookup yields CDR1 LNHDA and CDR2 SQIVND (reference sequence). CDR3 bases: TGTGCCACCTCGGGGGGGAACGAAGCTGGCTACACCTTC. This gives the protein CATSGGNEAGYTF.

This rearrangement joins TRBV7-9 to TRBJ2-5; the D is unclear. The germline V and J ends were trimmed by 1 base and 5 bases, with 8 bases remaining between them. In germline, CDR1 is SEHNR, CDR2 FQNEAQ (reference sequence). The CDR3 runs 13 residues. The CDR3 DNA reads TGTGCCAGCAGCTTAGGACTGAAGGAGACCCAGTACTTC. This encodes CASSLGLKETQYF.

V usage is TRBV5-4 and J usage is TRBJ2-3; D might be TRBD2 (6 bases). V was shortened by 0 bases and J by 3 bases, with 17 bases between the two germline ends. Germline V gives CDR1 SGHNT, CDR2 YYREEE (reference sequence). CDR3 size: 17 residues. In DNA, the CDR3 is TGTGCCAGCAGCTTGGATTCTCAGGGTAGCGGAACAGATACGCAGTATTTT. This encodes CASSLDSQGSGTDTQYF.

CDR3 sequence: CASSRGASKYVSEQFF. CDR3 coding DNA: TGTGCCAGCAGCCGCGGAGCGTCGAAGTACGTGAGTGAGCAGTTCTTC. The genes are TRBV7-9 and TRBJ2-1, with no clear D. Germline CDR1 is SEHNR and CDR2 is FQNEAQ (reference sequence). V shed 5 bases and J shed 9 bases, with 23 bases lying between them. The CDR3 loop spans 16 amino acids.

V and J are TRBV28 and TRBJ2-7; 9 bases map to TRBD1. The germline V gene has CDR1 MDHEN and CDR2 SYDVKM. The CDR3 sequence is 14 residues long. The V segment lost 7 bases and the J segment 3 bases; nucleotides outside the gene matches: 7. CDR3 DNA: TGTGCCAGCACCCCGGGGACAGGGCACTACGAGCAGTACTTC. Translation: CASTPGTGHYEQYF.

The chain carries TRBV6-5 and TRBJ2-7; 7 bases are shared with TRBD1. J was trimmed by 5 bases and V by 7 bases; bases with no gene match: 2. The CDR3 is 11 residues long. Germline V gene sequence: CDR1 MNHEY, CDR2 SVGAGI. CDR3 bases: TGTGCCAGCAACAGGGGTCACGAGCAGTACTTC. Translated, it gives CASNRGHEQYF.

This clone was counted a single time. V usage is TRBV14 and J usage is TRBJ1-1, with 7 bases matching TRBD1. Germline loops: CDR1 SGHDN, CDR2 FVKESK. Germline trimming cut 2 bases from V and 11 bases from J; bases unmatched to any gene: 5. The CDR3 sequence is 12 residues long. The CDR3 DNA reads TGTGCCAGCAGCCAACCAGGGGGGGAGGCTTTCTTT. It specifies CASSQPGGEAFF.

Only a few counts were recorded for this clone. The J gene is TRBJ2-7, the V gene TRBV29-1; D is undetermined. Germline values: CDR1 SQVTM, CDR2 ANQGSEA. The CDR3 is 10 amino acids. V lost 7 bases to trimming and J lost 6 bases, with 10 bases between them. The CDR3 bases are TGCAGCGCGACCGTATTCGAGCAGTACTTC. This gives the protein CSATVFEQYF.

This chain uses TRBV6-5 with TRBJ2-7; 10 nucleotides match TRBD2. The germline CDR1 and CDR2 sequences are MNHEY and SVGAGI. CDR3 length equals 15 residues. The V segment lost 6 bases and the J segment 4 bases; nucleotides outside the gene matches: 9. DNA for the CDR3: TGTGCCAGCAGCTACAGCGGGAGGGCCTCGTACGAGCAGTACTTC. Amino acid sequence: CASSYSGRASYEQYF.

There are a few counts of this clone. The rearrangement links TRBV7-9 to TRBJ2-7; D is ambiguous. V was cut by 0 bases and J by 3 bases, with 3 bases left in between. Germline assignment: CDR1 SEHNR and CDR2 FQNEAQ (reference sequence). The CDR3 contains 12 residues. CDR3 sequence reads: CASSLAVYEQYF. The DNA for the CDR3 is TGTGCCAGCAGCTTAGCGGTCTACGAGCAGTACTTC.

The gene calls are TRBV18 and TRBJ1-5, with TRBD1 matching 7 bases. This CDR3 region has 13 residues. The germline V gene has CDR1 KGHSH and CDR2 LQKENI. Germline trimming cut 5 bases from V and 4 bases from J; bases unmatched to any gene: 2. In DNA, the CDR3 is TGTGCCAGCTCAGCACAGGGGAATCAGCCCCAGCATTTT. Protein product: CASSAQGNQPQHF.

The V gene is TRBV7-2, the J gene TRBJ1-3; D gene ambiguous. There are 16 residues in the CDR3. Deletions cut 1 base from V and 4 bases from J, with 14 bases between. CDR1 is SGHTA and CDR2 is FQGNSA in the germline V gene. The CDR3 loop reads CASSLGPQVGGNTIYF. In DNA, the CDR3 is TGTGCCAGCAGCTTAGGGCCCCAGGTGGGGGGAAACACCATATATTTT.

The rearrangement links TRBV5-6 to TRBJ1-1; TRBD1 is a possible D gene (5 bases). V lost 0 bases and J lost 0, with 9 bases in between. CDR1 and CDR2 (germline): SGHDT, YYEEEE. The CDR3 is 15 residues long. Here the CDR3 DNA reads TGTGCCAGCAGCTTGGGTGGGGGGTTGAACACTGAAGCTTTCTTT. It codes for CASSLGGGLNTEAFF.

The chain has TRBV7-8 and TRBJ2-7; 7 bases align to TRBD2. With 1 base clipped from V and 3 bases from J, the junction kept 3 bases outside the gene matches. Germline values: CDR1 SGHVS, CDR2 FQNEAQ. The CDR3 contains 14 residues. CDR3: CASSLVLADYEQYF. CDR3 sequence (DNA): TGTGCCAGCAGCTTAGTCCTAGCGGACTACGAGCAGTACTTC. The whole variable domain, remainder taken from reference TRBV7-8 and TRBJ2-7, is GAGVSQSPRYKVAKRGQDVALRCDPISGHVSLFWYQQALGQGPEFLTYFQNEAQLDKSGLPSDRFFAERPEGSVSTLKIQRTQQEDSAVYLCASSLVLADYEQYFGPGTRLTVT.

This clone was observed a single time. The rearrangement uses TRBV2 and TRBJ1-1; possible D gene TRBD1, 5 bases. Deletions cut 3 bases from V and 0 bases from J, with 8 bases between. The germline gives CDR1 SNHLY, CDR2 FYNNEI. The CDR3 consists of 14 residues. The CDR3 here is CASSDDSLNTEAFF. In nucleotides, the CDR3 is TGTGCCAGCAGTGACGACAGCCTGAACACTGAAGCTTTCTTT.

V is TRBV9 and J is TRBJ2-1; tentative D call: TRBD2 (6 bases). This CDR3 is built from 15 residues. Germline V gives CDR1 SGDLS, CDR2 YYNGEE. Deletions cut 0 bases from V and 5 bases from J, with 12 bases between. The CDR3 DNA reads as TGTGCCAGCAGCGTAGCGCTAGCGTCGAACAATGAGCAGTTCTTC. Protein product: CASSVALASNNEQFF.

The rearrangement uses TRBV7-2 and TRBJ2-7; 9 bases fit TRBD2. After removal of 5 bases from V and 6 bases from J, the junction contained 8 bases not matched to a gene. Germline V gene data show CDR1 as SGHTA and CDR2 as FQGNSA. The CDR3 runs to 14 residues. CDR3 region: CASSISGSRREQYF. Written as DNA, the CDR3 is TGTGCCAGCAGCATTAGCGGGAGCAGGCGCGAGCAGTACTTC.

V and J are TRBV7-2 and TRBJ2-5, with TRBD2 matching 9 bases. Trimming cost V 0 bases and J 2 bases; bases outside gene matches: 7. CDR1 and CDR2 from the germline V gene are SGHTA and FQGNSA. The CDR3 runs 17 residues. CDR3 residues: CASSLARRAGGQETQYF. CDR3 DNA sequence: TGTGCCAGCAGCTTAGCGAGGCGGGCGGGGGGGCAAGAGACCCAGTACTTC.

A single count supports this clone. The V gene is TRBV2, the J gene TRBJ2-1; D might be TRBD1 (5 bases). Between the trimmed V and J ends, which lost 11 bases and 7 bases, there was a span of 21 bases. This CDR3 region has 14 residues. Germline lookup yields CDR1 SNHLY and CDR2 FYNNEI. CDR3 region: CAGFGGAQRNEQFF. CDR3 DNA sequence: TGTGCCGGCTTTGGTGGGGCCCAGAGGAATGAGCAGTTCTTC. Full variable domain (missing parts from reference TRBV2 and TRBJ2-1): EPEVTQTPSHQVTQMGQEVILRCVPISNHLYFYWYRQILGQKVEFLVSFYNNEISEKSEIFDDQFSVERPDGSNFTLKIRSTKLEDSAMYFCAGFGGAQRNEQFFGPGTRLTVL.